A single sample gave rise to the 8 T cell receptor beta chains below, sequenced in a study of monozygotic twins with cystic fibrosis. Produced via immunoSEQ multiplex PCR; TCRdb's table is partial and in-frame only. The table records 14,000 or so clones, 90% to 95% of them present only once. The sequenced material came from blood. The receptors were gathered from a girl aged 2-15 years with cystic fibrosis.

J is TRBJ1-1 and V is TRBV19; possible D gene TRBD1, 6 bases. The CDR3 totals 17 residues. CDR1 LNHDA and CDR2 SQIVND come from the germline V gene (reference sequence). V lost 5 bases and J 4 bases, leaving 23 bases between the germline ends. The CDR3: CASSPIDRPRVRTEAFF. DNA of the CDR3: TGTGCCAGTAGTCCAATAGACAGGCCCCGGGTGCGCACTGAAGCTTTCTTT. The full variable domain, with the rest looked up from reference TRBV19 and TRBJ1-1, is DGGITQSPKYLFRKEGQNVTLSCEQNLNHDAMYWYRQDPGQGLRLIYYSQIVNDFQKGDIAEGYSVSREKKESFPLTVTSAQKNPTAFYLCASSPIDRPRVRTEAFFGQGTRLTVV.

Only one count was recorded for this clone. The chain links TRBV19 to TRBJ2-7; a possible D gene is TRBD1 (6 bases). Germline CDR1 and CDR2: LNHDA and SQIVND (reference sequence). Trimming left V 5 bases short and J 3 bases short, with 8 bases between. The CDR3 has 12 amino acids. CDR3 in DNA: TGTGCCAGTAGTCTAGGGGGCTACGAGCAGTACTTC. It encodes CASSLGGYEQYF.

The chain links TRBV4-1 to TRBJ2-7; D is ambiguous. V was pared by 0 bases and J by 0 bases, with 15 bases between. This CDR3 has 17 residues. Germline assignment: CDR1 MGHRA and CDR2 YSYEKL. The CDR3 loop reads CASSQDEPLSPSYEQYF. The CDR3 DNA reads TGCGCCAGCAGCCAAGATGAACCCCTTTCGCCCTCCTACGAGCAGTACTTC.

This clone was observed a single time. The CDR3 DNA reads as TGTGCCAGCAGCGGACAGGGTAGGGAGCAGTACTTC. This sequence encodes CASSGQGREQYF. V gene TRBV9 combines with J gene TRBJ2-7; 7 bases align to TRBD1. The CDR3 runs 12 residues. The V segment lost 3 bases and the J segment 7 bases; nucleotides outside the gene matches: 4. The germline gives CDR1 SGDLS, CDR2 YYNGEE.

V and J are TRBV15 and TRBJ2-7; either TRBD1 or TRBD2 may fit D (5 bases each). Germline CDR1 reads LNHNV; CDR2 reads YYDKDF (reference sequence). This CDR3 contains 15 residues. V was shortened by 4 bases and J by 2 bases, with 15 bases between the two germline ends. The chain's CDR3 is CATSILPGTAYEQYF. CDR3 coding DNA: TGTGCCACCAGCATACTTCCCGGGACCGCCTACGAGCAGTACTTC. The entire variable domain, with the rest obtained from reference TRBV15 and TRBJ2-7, is as follows: DAMVIQNPRYQVTQFGKPVTLSCSQTLNHNVMYWYQQKSSQAPKLLFHYYDKDFNNEADTPDNFQSRRPNTSFCFLDIRSPGLGDTAMYLCATSILPGTAYEQYFGPGTRLTVT.

The V and J genes are TRBV7-2 and TRBJ2-3; 10 nucleotides agree with TRBD2. J lost 5 bases, V lost 6 bases, and 5 bases had no gene match. CDR1 and CDR2 from the germline V gene are SGHTA and FQGNSA. This CDR3 is 14 amino acids long. CDR3 sequence: CASRRASGRDTQYF. The CDR3, as DNA: TGTGCCAGCAGAAGGGCTAGCGGGAGAGATACGCAGTATTTT.

This clone was counted a single time. The chain has TRBV6-5 and TRBJ1-1; a possible D gene is TRBD1 (5 bases). CDR1 MNHEY and CDR2 SVGAGI come from the germline V gene. V was trimmed by 8 bases and J by 0 bases, leaving 16 bases between them. CDR3 length equals 15 residues. The chain's CDR3 is CASRVGRQMNTEAFF. CDR3 bases: TGTGCCAGCCGGGTGGGGCGACAGATGAACACTGAAGCTTTCTTT.

The table lists this clone with a count of one. The chain uses TRBV19 and TRBJ2-7; D ambiguous. Trimming took off 6 bases at V and 0 bases at J, with 9 bases between the two ends. Germline CDR1 LNHDA, CDR2 SQIVND (reference sequence). This CDR3 comprises 13 residues. CDR3 loop: CASSSSSSYEQYF. Here the CDR3 DNA reads TGTGCCAGTAGCTCTTCTTCCTCCTACGAGCAGTACTTC.